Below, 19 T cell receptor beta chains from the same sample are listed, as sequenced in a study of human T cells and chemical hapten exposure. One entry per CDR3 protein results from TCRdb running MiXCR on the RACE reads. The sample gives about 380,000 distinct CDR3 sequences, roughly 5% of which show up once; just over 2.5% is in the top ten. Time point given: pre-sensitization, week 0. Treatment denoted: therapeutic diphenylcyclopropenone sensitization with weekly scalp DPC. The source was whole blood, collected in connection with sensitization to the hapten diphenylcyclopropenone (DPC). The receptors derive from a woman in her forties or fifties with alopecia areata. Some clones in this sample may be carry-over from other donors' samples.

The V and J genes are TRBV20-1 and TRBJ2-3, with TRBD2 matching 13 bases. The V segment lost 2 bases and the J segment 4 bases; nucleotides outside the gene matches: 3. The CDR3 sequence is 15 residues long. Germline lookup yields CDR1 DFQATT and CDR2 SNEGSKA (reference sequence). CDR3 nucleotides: TGCAGTGCTAGACCTACTAGCGGGGGGGCAGATACGCAGTATTTT. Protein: CSARPTSGGADTQYF.

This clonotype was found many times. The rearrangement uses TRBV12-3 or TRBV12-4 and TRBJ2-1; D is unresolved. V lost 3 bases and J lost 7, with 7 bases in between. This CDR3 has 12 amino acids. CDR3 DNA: TGTGCCAGCAGTTTCGACGGAAATGAGCAGTTCTTC. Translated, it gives CASSFDGNEQFF.

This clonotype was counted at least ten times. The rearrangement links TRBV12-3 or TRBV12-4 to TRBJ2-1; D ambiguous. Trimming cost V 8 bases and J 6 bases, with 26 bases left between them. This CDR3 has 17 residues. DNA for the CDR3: TGTGCCAGCCCCCCAACCCCATTTAGAACTTTCGGCAATGAGCAGTTCTTC. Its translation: CASPPTPFRTFGNEQFF.

Here the CDR3 DNA reads TGTGCCAGCAGCTTAGTCGGGACTAGCGTCCAAGAGACCCAGTACTTC. It specifies CASSLVGTSVQETQYF. This rearrangement joins TRBV7-2 to TRBJ2-5; 10 nucleotides align to TRBD2. Germline V gene data show CDR1 as SGHTA and CDR2 as FQGNSA. Unmatched junction bases numbered 3, after V lost 1 base and J lost 1 base. This CDR3 has 16 residues.

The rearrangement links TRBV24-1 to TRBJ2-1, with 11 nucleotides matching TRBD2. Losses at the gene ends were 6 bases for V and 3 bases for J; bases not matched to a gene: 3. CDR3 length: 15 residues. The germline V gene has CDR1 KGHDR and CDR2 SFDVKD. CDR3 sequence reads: CATSRLAGIYNEQFF. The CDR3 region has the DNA TGTGCCACCAGTAGACTAGCGGGAATCTACAATGAGCAGTTCTTC.

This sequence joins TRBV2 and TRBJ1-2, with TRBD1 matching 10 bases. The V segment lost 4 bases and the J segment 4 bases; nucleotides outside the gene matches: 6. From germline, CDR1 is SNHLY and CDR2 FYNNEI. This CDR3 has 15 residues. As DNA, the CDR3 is TGTGCCAGCAGTGCCGGGACAGGGGTTCCCTATGGCTACACCTTC. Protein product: CASSAGTGVPYGYTF. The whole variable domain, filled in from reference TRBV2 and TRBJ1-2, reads EPEVTQTPSHQVTQMGQEVILRCVPISNHLYFYWYRQILGQKVEFLVSFYNNEISEKSEIFDDQFSVERPDGSNFTLKIRSTKLEDSAMYFCASSAGTGVPYGYTFGSGTRLTVV.

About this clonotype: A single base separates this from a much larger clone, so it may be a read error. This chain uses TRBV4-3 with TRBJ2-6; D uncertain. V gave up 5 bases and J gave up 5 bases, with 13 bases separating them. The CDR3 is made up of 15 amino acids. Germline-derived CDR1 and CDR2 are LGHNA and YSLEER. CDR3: CASSARWAWANVLTF. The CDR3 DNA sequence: TGCGCCAGCAGCGCGCGTTGGGCCTGGGCCAACGTCCTGACTTTC.

In nucleotides, the CDR3 is TGTGCCAGCAGCCAGTACAGGTGGCAGCCCCAGCATTTT. Amino acid sequence: CASSQYRWQPQHF. The V call is TRBV4-2, the J call TRBJ1-5; perhaps TRBD1 as D (5 bases). CDR3 length: 13 amino acids. The V end lost 3 bases, the J end lost 7 bases, and 10 bases lay between the germline ends. Germline-derived CDR1 and CDR2 are LGHNA and YNFKEQ.

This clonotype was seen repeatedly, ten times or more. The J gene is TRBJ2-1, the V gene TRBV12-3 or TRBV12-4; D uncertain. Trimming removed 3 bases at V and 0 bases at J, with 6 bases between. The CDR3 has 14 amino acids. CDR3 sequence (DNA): TGTGCCAGCAGTTTTATTAGCTCCTACAATGAGCAGTTCTTC. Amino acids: CASSFISSYNEQFF.

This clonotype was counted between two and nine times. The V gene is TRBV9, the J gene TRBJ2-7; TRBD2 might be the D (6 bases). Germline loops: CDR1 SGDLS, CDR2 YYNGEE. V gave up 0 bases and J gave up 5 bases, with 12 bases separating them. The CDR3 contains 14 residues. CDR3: CASSVAGSEHEQYF. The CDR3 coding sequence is TGTGCCAGCAGCGTAGCCGGGAGTGAACACGAGCAGTACTTC.

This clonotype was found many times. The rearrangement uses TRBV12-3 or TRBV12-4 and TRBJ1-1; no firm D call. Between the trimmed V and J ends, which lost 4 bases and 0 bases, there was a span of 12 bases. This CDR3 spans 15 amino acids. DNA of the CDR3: TGTGCCAGCAGTTCGTTGACGGTTATGAACACTGAAGCTTTCTTT. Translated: CASSSLTVMNTEAFF.

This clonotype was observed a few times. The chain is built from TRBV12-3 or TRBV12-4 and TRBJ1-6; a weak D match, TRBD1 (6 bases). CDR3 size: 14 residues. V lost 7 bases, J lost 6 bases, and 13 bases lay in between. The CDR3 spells CASTREGGNSPLHF. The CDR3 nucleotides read TGTGCCAGCACCCGGGAGGGGGGTAATTCACCCCTCCACTTT.

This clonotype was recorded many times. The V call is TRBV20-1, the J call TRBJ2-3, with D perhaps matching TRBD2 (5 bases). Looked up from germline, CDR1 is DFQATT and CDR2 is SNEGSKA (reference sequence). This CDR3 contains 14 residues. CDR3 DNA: TGCAGCCCGTCCTCCAGCGGAAGCACAGATACGCAGTATTTT. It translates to CSPSSSGSTDTQYF.

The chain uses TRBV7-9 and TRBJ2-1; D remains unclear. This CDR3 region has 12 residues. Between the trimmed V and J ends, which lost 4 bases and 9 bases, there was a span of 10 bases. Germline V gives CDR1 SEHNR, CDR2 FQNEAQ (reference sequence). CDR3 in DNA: TGTGCCAGCAGCTCCTCCCGACTTGAGCAGTTCTTC. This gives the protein CASSSSRLEQFF.

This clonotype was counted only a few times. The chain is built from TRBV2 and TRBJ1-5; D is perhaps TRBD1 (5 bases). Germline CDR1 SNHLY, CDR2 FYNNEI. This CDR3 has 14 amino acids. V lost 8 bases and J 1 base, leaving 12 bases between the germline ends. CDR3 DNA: TGTGCCAGCCGGTTGGGGCTAAGCAATCAGCCCCAGCATTTT. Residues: CASRLGLSNQPQHF.

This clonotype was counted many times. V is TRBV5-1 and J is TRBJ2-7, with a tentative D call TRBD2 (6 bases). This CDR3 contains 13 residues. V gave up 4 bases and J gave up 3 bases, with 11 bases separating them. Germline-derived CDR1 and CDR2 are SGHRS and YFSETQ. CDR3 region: CASSPFSGYEQYF. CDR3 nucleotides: TGCGCCAGCAGCCCGTTTAGCGGCTACGAGCAGTACTTC.

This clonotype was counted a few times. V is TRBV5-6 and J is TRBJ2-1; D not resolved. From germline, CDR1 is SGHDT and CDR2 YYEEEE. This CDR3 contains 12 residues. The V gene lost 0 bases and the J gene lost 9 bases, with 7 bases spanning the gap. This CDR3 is CASSLGAIEQFF. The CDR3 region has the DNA TGTGCCAGCAGCTTGGGAGCAATTGAGCAGTTCTTC.

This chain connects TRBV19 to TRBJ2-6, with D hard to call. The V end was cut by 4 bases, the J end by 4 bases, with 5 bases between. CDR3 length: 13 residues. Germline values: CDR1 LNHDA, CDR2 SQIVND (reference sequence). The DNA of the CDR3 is TGTGCCAGTAGTACCCCCGGGGCCAACGTCCTGACTTTC. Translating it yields CASSTPGANVLTF.

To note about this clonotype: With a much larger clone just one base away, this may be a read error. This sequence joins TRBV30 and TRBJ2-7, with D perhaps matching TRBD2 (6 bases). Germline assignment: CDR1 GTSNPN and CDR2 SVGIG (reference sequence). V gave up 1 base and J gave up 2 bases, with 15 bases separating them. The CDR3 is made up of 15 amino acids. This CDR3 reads CAWSALGDWPYEQYF. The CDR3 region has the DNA TGTGCCTGGAGTGCGTTAGGGGACTGGCCCTACGAGCAGTACTTC.